These 14 T cell receptor beta chains share one sample of origin, sequenced in a study of blood T cells in healthy people across ages. The second PCR ran about 6 to 12 cycles with a sample-barcoded 5' primer and J-beta primers. In TCRdb, the 5' RACE reads were re-called with MiXCR into one record per CDR3 protein. The repertoire includes roughly 860,000 distinct CDR3 sequences, around 62% of them detected once, and around a quarter sits in the top ten. Sequenced material: blood. Source of these receptors: a man in his thirties or forties in good health.

This sequence joins TRBV4-3 and TRBJ2-5; D perhaps matches TRBD1 (6 bases). Gene TRBJ2-7 matches the end of the DNA better, so the J call may be wrong. Germline V gene lookup returns CDR1 LGHNA and CDR2 YSLEER. The CDR3 length is 16 residues. The CDR3 DNA sequence: TGCGCCAGCAGCCCCCGTCCGGGACATTCGATCTACGAGCAGTACTTC. Translation: CASSPRPGHSIYEQYF.

The chain links TRBV7-2 to TRBJ1-1; 7 nucleotides line up with TRBD1. The germline CDR1 and CDR2 sequences are SGHTA and FQGNSA. The CDR3 has 14 amino acids. The V gene end was trimmed by 0 bases and the J gene end by 8 bases; junction bases not matched to a gene: 6. The CDR3 sequence is CASSLALGQAEAFF. In nucleotides, the CDR3 is TGTGCCAGCAGCTTAGCCTTAGGACAGGCCGAAGCTTTCTTT. Complete variable domain (other parts from reference TRBV7-2 and TRBJ1-1): GAGVSQSPSNKVTEKGKDVELRCDPISGHTALYWYRQSLGQGLEFLIYFQGNSAPDKSGLPSDRFSAERTGGSVSTLTIQRTQQEDSAVYLCASSLALGQAEAFFGQGTRLTVV.

V is TRBV25-1 and J is TRBJ1-2; TRBD1 is a possible D gene (6 bases). CDR1 is MGHDK and CDR2 is SYGVNS in the germline V gene. The CDR3 loop spans 12 amino acids. The ends were cut back, 3 bases at V and 7 bases at J, with 9 bases in the middle. CDR3 in amino acids: CASSENRVGYTF. The CDR3 DNA sequence: TGTGCCAGCAGTGAGAACAGGGTTGGCTACACCTTC.

Many counts were recorded for this clonotype. The chain is built from TRBV2 and TRBJ2-4, with D possibly matching TRBD2 (5 bases). This CDR3 is built from 15 residues. V was shortened by 6 bases and J by 5 bases, with 17 bases between the two germline ends. Germline assignment: CDR1 SNHLY and CDR2 FYNNEI. The DNA for the CDR3 is TGTGCCAGCAGGTTCAAGGCGGGCTTGGAAAACATTCAGTACTTC. Its translation: CASRFKAGLENIQYF. The variable domain in full, completed from reference TRBV2 and TRBJ2-4, reads EPEVTQTPSHQVTQMGQEVILRCVPISNHLYFYWYRQILGQKVEFLVSFYNNEISEKSEIFDDQFSVERPDGSNFTLKIRSTKLEDSAMYFCASRFKAGLENIQYFGAGTRLSVL.

The chain is built from TRBV10-3 and TRBJ1-4; TRBD1 agrees at 7 bases. Germline assignment: CDR1 ENHRY and CDR2 SYGVKD. The CDR3 totals 14 residues. Unmatched junction bases numbered 4, after V lost 5 bases and J lost 4 bases. The CDR3 loop reads CAISQGGSNEKLFF. The CDR3 DNA reads as TGTGCCATCAGTCAAGGGGGCAGTAATGAAAAACTGTTTTTT.

The rearrangement joins TRBV6-2 or TRBV6-3 to TRBJ2-3; D remains unclear. Trimming stripped 7 bases from V and 0 bases from J, with 17 bases between. The CDR3 is 16 residues long. Looked up from germline, CDR1 is MNHEY and CDR2 is SVGEGT. In DNA form, the CDR3 reads TGTGCCAGCACAATTCGGAGCTACACTAGCACAGATACGCAGTATTTT. Translation: CASTIRSYTSTDTQYF.

The chain recombines TRBV7-2 with TRBJ2-3; 7 nucleotides line up with TRBD1. Losses at the gene ends were 4 bases for V and 2 bases for J; bases not matched to a gene: 12. The germline V gene has CDR1 SGHTA and CDR2 FQGNSA. The CDR3 totals 17 residues. The CDR3 sequence: CASSSRQGRGFTDTQYF. The CDR3 DNA is TGTGCCAGCAGCTCCAGACAGGGACGGGGATTCACAGATACGCAGTATTTT. Combining the CDR3 with reference TRBV7-2 and TRBJ2-3 gives the whole variable domain GAGVSQSPSNKVTEKGKDVELRCDPISGHTALYWYRQSLGQGLEFLIYFQGNSAPDKSGLPSDRFSAERTGGSVSTLTIQRTQQEDSAVYLCASSSRQGRGFTDTQYFGPGTRLTVL.

V and J are TRBV12-3 or TRBV12-4 and TRBJ1-6; D is uncertain. Trimming removed 1 base from V and 8 bases from J, with 9 bases in between. This CDR3 comprises 14 residues. The DNA for the CDR3 is TGTGCCAGCAGTTTAGGGACCTCTCATTCACCCCTCCACTTT. This gives the protein CASSLGTSHSPLHF.

The chain couples TRBV3-1 to TRBJ2-7; TRBD1 matches 8 bases. This CDR3 region has 15 residues. Germline-derived CDR1 and CDR2 are LGHDT and YNNKEL (reference sequence). Losses at the gene ends were 0 bases for V and 4 bases for J; bases not matched to a gene: 5. The CDR3 nucleotides read TGTGCCAGCAGCCAAGACCAGGGACAGGTATACGAGCAGTACTTC. Amino acids: CASSQDQGQVYEQYF.

The J gene is TRBJ1-2, the V gene TRBV10-3; D remains unclear. V was trimmed by 3 bases and J by 7 bases, leaving 15 bases between them. This CDR3 comprises 14 residues. Germline values: CDR1 ENHRY, CDR2 SYGVKD. The CDR3 region is CAISDLREVGGYTF. The CDR3 DNA is TGTGCCATCAGTGATCTCCGTGAGGTCGGTGGCTACACCTTC.

This sequence joins TRBV9 and TRBJ2-6; TRBD1 agrees at 8 bases. Germline V lookup: CDR1 SGDLS, CDR2 YYNGEE. The CDR3 covers 19 residues. V was clipped by 3 bases and J by 0 bases; unmatched bases: 11. The CDR3 DNA sequence: TGTGCCAGCAGCGAGACCCTGGGACAGGCTCACTCTGGGGCCAACGTCCTGACTTTC. The encoded protein is CASSETLGQAHSGANVLTF.

The chain combines TRBV12-3 or TRBV12-4 with TRBJ2-5; D possibly corresponds to TRBD1 (6 bases). Trimming cost V 1 base and J 13 bases, with 10 bases left between them. This CDR3 is 11 amino acids long. CDR3 in DNA: TGTGCCAGCAGTTTAGTGGACAGCCTGTACTTC. Residues: CASSLVDSLYF.

J is TRBJ2-3 and V is TRBV29-1, with a possible D match to TRBD2 (5 bases). Germline CDR1 SQVTM, CDR2 ANQGSEA. Deletions cut 4 bases from V and 9 bases from J, with 14 bases between. The CDR3 is 12 amino acids. CDR3 nucleotide sequence: TGCAGCGTTGGCCAACTAGAAGCGACGCAGTATTTT. Amino acids: CSVGQLEATQYF.

In DNA, the CDR3 is TGCAGTGCTGAAAGCGGGGGGGCCACAGATACGCAGTATTTT. It is translated as CSAESGGATDTQYF. The chain carries TRBV20-1 and TRBJ2-3; 10 bases fit TRBD2. V lost 5 bases, J lost 2 bases, and 4 bases stayed unmatched. The CDR3 has 14 residues. Germline V gene sequence: CDR1 DFQATT, CDR2 SNEGSKA (reference sequence).